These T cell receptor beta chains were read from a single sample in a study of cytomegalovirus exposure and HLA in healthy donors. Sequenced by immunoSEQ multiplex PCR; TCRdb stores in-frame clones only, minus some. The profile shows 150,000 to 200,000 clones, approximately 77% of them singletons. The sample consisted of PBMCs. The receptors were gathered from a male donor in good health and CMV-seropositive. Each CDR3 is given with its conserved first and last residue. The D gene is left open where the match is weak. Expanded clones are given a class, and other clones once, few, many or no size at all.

CDR3 DNA: TGTGCCTGGAGCCGGGGACACTCCAGACAAGAGACCCAGTACTTC
CDR3 protein: CAWSRGHSRQETQYF
J gene: TRBJ2-5
V gene: TRBV30
D gene: .
clone size: .

CDR3 DNA: TGTGCCAGCAGCTTAGATCTGTACCCAGGGCACCATGGCTACACCTTC
CDR3 protein: CASSLDLYPGHHGYTF
J gene: TRBJ1-2
V gene: TRBV11-2
D gene: .
clone size: .

CDR3 DNA: TGTGCCAGCAGCTTGTGGGGCAGCTCCTACGAGCAGTACTTC
CDR3 protein: CASSLWGSSYEQYF
J gene: TRBJ2-7
V gene: TRBV5-4
D gene: .
clone size: .

CDR3 DNA: TGTGCCATCAGACAGGGAACTGAAGCTTTCTTT
CDR3 protein: CAIRQGTEAFF
J gene: TRBJ1-1
V gene: TRBV10-3
D gene: .
clone size: .

CDR3 DNA: TGTGCCAGCAGCTCCTCGGGACAGGGTGACTATGGCTACACCTTC
CDR3 protein: CASSSSGQGDYGYTF
J gene: TRBJ1-2
V gene: TRBV7-8
D gene: TRBD1
clone size: many

CDR3 DNA: TGTGCCAGCAGCCAAGATCGCGGACAGGGGTATGGCTACACCTTC
CDR3 protein: CASSQDRGQGYGYTF
J gene: TRBJ1-2
V gene: TRBV14
D gene: TRBD1
clone size: .

CDR3 DNA: TGTGCCAGCAGCCAGGGACAGACAACTAACTATGGCTACACCTTC
CDR3 protein: CASSQGQTTNYGYTF
J gene: TRBJ1-2
V gene: TRBV13
D gene: TRBD1
clone size: .

CDR3 DNA: TGTGCCAGCAGTAGGGACAGGGCTCTTTATGGCTACACCTTC
CDR3 protein: CASSRDRALYGYTF
J gene: TRBJ1-2
V gene: TRBV2
D gene: TRBD1
clone size: many

CDR3 DNA: TGTGCCAGCAGCTTCCCCCCTGGCGGGGGCACTTACAATGAGCAGTTCTTC
CDR3 protein: CASSFPPGGGTYNEQFF
J gene: TRBJ2-1
V gene: TRBV7-9
D gene: .
clone size: .

CDR3 DNA: TGTGCCAGCAGTCCAGGGAAAGAGACCCAGTACTTC
CDR3 protein: CASSPGKETQYF
J gene: TRBJ2-5
V gene: TRBV2
D gene: .
clone size: .

CDR3 DNA: TGTGCCAGCAGACAGACAGGGGAGGCTGAGCAGTTCTTC
CDR3 protein: CASRQTGEAEQFF
J gene: TRBJ2-1
V gene: TRBV27
D gene: TRBD1
clone size: once

CDR3 DNA: TGTGCTAGTGGTTTCCGGGGACAGGGTATAACGCACACTGAAGCTTTCTTT
CDR3 protein: CASGFRGQGITHTEAFF
J gene: TRBJ1-1
V gene: TRBV12-5
D gene: TRBD1
clone size: .

CDR3 DNA: TGTGCCAGCAGCTTAGATCTAACCTATGAGCAGTTCTTC
CDR3 protein: CASSLDLTYEQFF
J gene: TRBJ2-1
V gene: TRBV11-3
D gene: .
clone size: .

CDR3 DNA: TGCGCCAGCAGCCGGGCCGGGACTGTAGCCTACGAGCAGTACTTC
CDR3 protein: CASSRAGTVAYEQYF
J gene: TRBJ2-7
V gene: TRBV5-1
D gene: .
clone size: .

CDR3 DNA: TGTGCCAGTAGTATAGTCTCTAGCGGGGGGGGCCAAGAGACCCAGTACTTC
CDR3 protein: CASSIVSSGGGQETQYF
J gene: TRBJ2-5
V gene: TRBV19
D gene: TRBD2
clone size: .

CDR3 DNA: TGTGCCACCAGCAGAGGACGACTTTCGAGCTCTGGGGCCAACGTCCTGACTTTC
CDR3 protein: CATSRGRLSSSGANVLTF
J gene: TRBJ2-6
V gene: TRBV15
D gene: .
clone size: .

CDR3 DNA: TGTGCCAGTAGTAAAGGACTAGCCCGGACCGGGGAGCTGTTTTTT
CDR3 protein: CASSKGLARTGELFF
J gene: TRBJ2-2
V gene: TRBV19
D gene: TRBD2
clone size: .

CDR3 DNA: TGCGCCAGCAGCTTGGGGGCCGGATTTAATTCACCCCTCCACTTT
CDR3 protein: CASSLGAGFNSPLHF
J gene: TRBJ1-6
V gene: TRBV5-1
D gene: .
clone size: .

CDR3 DNA: TGTGCCAGCAGCAACACCGGGGAGGCGCAGTACTTC
CDR3 protein: CASSNTGEAQYF
J gene: TRBJ2-7
V gene: TRBV7-2
D gene: .
clone size: .

CDR3 DNA: TGTGCCTGGACCCCTGACCTAGGCGGGGAGACCCAGTACTTC
CDR3 protein: CAWTPDLGGETQYF
J gene: TRBJ2-5
V gene: TRBV30
D gene: .
clone size: .

CDR3 DNA: TGTGCCAGCAGTGGCCTACTAGCACAAAATAGGTACAATGAGCAGTTCTTC
CDR3 protein: CASSGLLAQNRYNEQFF
J gene: TRBJ2-1
V gene: TRBV6-1
D gene: .
clone size: .

CDR3 DNA: TGTGCCAGCGTGACTAGCGGGGCGGGGGAGCAGTACTTC
CDR3 protein: CASVTSGAGEQYF
J gene: TRBJ2-7
V gene: TRBV28
D gene: TRBD2
clone size: .

CDR3 DNA: TGTGCCAGCAGTGACCCGACAGACGTCTCCTACGAGCAGTACTTC
CDR3 protein: CASSDPTDVSYEQYF
J gene: TRBJ2-7
V gene: TRBV25-1
D gene: .
clone size: few

CDR3 DNA: TGTGCCAGCGGCTATACAGGCGGCTATAATTCACCCCTCCACTTT
CDR3 protein: CASGYTGGYNSPLHF
J gene: TRBJ1-6
V gene: TRBV7-2
D gene: .
clone size: .

CDR3 DNA: TGTGCCTGGAGCCCATCTTATCCAAGAGTGGAAAAACTGTTTTTT
CDR3 protein: CAWSPSYPRVEKLFF
J gene: TRBJ1-4
V gene: TRBV30
D gene: .
clone size: once

CDR3 DNA: TGTGCCAGCAGCGGCGACCCGGGACAGGGCTACAATGAGCAGTTCTTC
CDR3 protein: CASSGDPGQGYNEQFF
J gene: TRBJ2-1
V gene: TRBV9
D gene: TRBD1
clone size: .

CDR3 DNA: TGCGCCAGCAGCCTTACAGGGGGCGGTGGCTACACCTTC
CDR3 protein: CASSLTGGGGYTF
J gene: TRBJ1-2
V gene: TRBV5-1
D gene: TRBD1
clone size: .

CDR3 DNA: TGTGCCAGCAGTGACAGGCAGGGAAGTCAGCCCCAGCATTTT
CDR3 protein: CASSDRQGSQPQHF
J gene: TRBJ1-5
V gene: TRBV2
D gene: .
clone size: .

CDR3 DNA: TGTGCCAGCAGTTACTCGGGAGATGGGGCCAACGTCCTGACTTTC
CDR3 protein: CASSYSGDGANVLTF
J gene: TRBJ2-6
V gene: TRBV6-5
D gene: .
clone size: few